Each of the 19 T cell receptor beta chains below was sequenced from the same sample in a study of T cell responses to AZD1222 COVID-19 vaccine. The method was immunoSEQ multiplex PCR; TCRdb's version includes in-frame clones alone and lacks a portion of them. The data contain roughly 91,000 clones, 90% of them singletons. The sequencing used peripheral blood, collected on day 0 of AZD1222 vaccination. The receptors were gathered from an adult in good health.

As DNA, the CDR3 is TGTGCCAGCTCACCAAGTAATCCCACTGAAGCTTTCTTT. This gives the protein CASSPSNPTEAFF. The V gene is TRBV18, the J gene TRBJ1-1; D unclear. The CDR3 sequence is 13 residues long. V gave up 2 bases and J gave up 4 bases, with 8 bases separating them. CDR1 is KGHSH and CDR2 is LQKENI in the germline V gene.

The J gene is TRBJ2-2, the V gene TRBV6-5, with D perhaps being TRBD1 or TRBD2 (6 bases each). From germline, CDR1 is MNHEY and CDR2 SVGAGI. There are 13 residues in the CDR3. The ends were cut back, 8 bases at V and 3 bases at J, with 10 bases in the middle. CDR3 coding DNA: TGTGCCAGCCGGGGGCCCTACACCGGGGAGCTGTTTTTT. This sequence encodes CASRGPYTGELFF.

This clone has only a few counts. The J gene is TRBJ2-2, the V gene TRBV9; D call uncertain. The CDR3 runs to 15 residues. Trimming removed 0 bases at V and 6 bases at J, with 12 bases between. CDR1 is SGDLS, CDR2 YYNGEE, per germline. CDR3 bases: TGTGCCAGCAGCGTAGGAGTCATGGGCGCCGGGGAGCTGTTTTTT. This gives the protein CASSVGVMGAGELFF.

CDR3 protein: CASSLPLDEQFF. The CDR3, as DNA: TGTGCCAGCAGTTTACCCCTCGATGAGCAGTTCTTC. The chain joins TRBV12-3 or TRBV12-4 to TRBJ2-1; no clear D gene. This CDR3 region has 12 residues. Trimming took 2 bases from V and 8 from J, leaving 7 bases between them.

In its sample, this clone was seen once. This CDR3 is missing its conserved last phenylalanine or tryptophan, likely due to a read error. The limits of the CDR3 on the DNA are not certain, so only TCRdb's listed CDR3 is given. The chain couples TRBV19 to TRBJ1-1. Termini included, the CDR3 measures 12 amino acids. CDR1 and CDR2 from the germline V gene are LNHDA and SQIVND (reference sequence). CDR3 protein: CASTGTTRHMTL.

In DNA form, the CDR3 reads TGTGCCTGGAGTAAAGGTCGGCTGACCGGGGAGCTGTTTTTT. It yields the protein CAWSKGRLTGELFF. The chain employs TRBV30 and TRBJ2-2; no reliable D call. Germline CDR1 is GTSNPN and CDR2 is SVGIG (reference sequence). Trimming pared 2 bases from V and 5 bases from J, leaving 12 bases between. The CDR3 spans 14 residues.

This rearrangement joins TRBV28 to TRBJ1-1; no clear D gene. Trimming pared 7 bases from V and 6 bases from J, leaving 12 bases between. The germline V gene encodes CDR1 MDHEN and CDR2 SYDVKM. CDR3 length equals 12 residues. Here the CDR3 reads CASKVGRSEAFF. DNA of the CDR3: TGTGCCAGCAAGGTGGGCAGGTCTGAAGCTTTCTTT. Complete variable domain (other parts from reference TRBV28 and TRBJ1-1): DVKVTQSSRYLVKRTGEKVFLECVQDMDHENMFWYRQDPGLGLRLIYFSYDVKMKEKGDIPEGYSVSREKKERFSLILESASTNQTSMYLCASKVGRSEAFFGQGTRLTVV.

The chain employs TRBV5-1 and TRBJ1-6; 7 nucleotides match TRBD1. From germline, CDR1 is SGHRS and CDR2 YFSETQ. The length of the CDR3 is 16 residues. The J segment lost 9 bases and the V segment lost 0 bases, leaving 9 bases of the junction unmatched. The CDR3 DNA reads TGCGCCAGCAGCTTGGAACTGACAGGGCGCGGTTCACCCCTCCACTTT. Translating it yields CASSLELTGRGSPLHF.

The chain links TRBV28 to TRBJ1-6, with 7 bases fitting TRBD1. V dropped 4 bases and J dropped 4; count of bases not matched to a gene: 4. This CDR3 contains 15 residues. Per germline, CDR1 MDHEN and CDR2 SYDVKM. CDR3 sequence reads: CASSSRGWYNSPLHF. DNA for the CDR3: TGTGCCAGCAGTTCCAGGGGGTGGTATAATTCACCCCTCCACTTT.

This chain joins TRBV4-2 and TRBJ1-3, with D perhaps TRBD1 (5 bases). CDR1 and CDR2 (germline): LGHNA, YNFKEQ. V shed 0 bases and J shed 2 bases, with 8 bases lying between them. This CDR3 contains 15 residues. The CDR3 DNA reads TGTGCCAGCAGCCAAGATAAGACAGCTGGAAACACCATATATTTT. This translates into CASSQDKTAGNTIYF.

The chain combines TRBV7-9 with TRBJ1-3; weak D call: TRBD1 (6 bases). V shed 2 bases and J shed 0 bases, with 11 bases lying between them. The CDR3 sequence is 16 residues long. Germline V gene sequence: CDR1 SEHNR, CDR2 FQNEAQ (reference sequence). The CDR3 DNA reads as TGTGCCAGCAGCTTACGACAGGCCAGCTCTGGAAACACCATATATTTT. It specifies CASSLRQASSGNTIYF.

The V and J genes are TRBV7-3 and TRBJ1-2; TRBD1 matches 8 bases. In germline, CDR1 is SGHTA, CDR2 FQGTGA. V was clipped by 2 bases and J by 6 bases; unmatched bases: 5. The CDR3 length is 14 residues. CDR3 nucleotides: TGTGCCAGCAGCTTAGGGGCAGGGGGCGATGGCTACACCTTC. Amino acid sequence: CASSLGAGGDGYTF. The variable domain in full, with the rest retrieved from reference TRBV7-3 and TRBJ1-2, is GAGVSQTPSNKVTEKGKYVELRCDPISGHTALYWYRQSLGQGPEFLIYFQGTGAADDSGLPNDRFFAVRPEGSVSTLKIQRTERGDSAVYLCASSLGAGGDGYTFGSGTRLTVV.

CDR3 in amino acids: CASSPGQGSVNTEAFF. DNA of the CDR3: TGTGCCAGCAGTCCGGGACAGGGAAGTGTGAACACTGAAGCTTTCTTT. This chain uses TRBV27 with TRBJ1-1, with 9 bases matching TRBD1. CDR1 and CDR2 (germline): MNHEY, SMNVEV (reference sequence). J gave up 0 bases and V 5 bases, and 7 bases lay outside the gene matches. The CDR3 extends over 16 amino acids.

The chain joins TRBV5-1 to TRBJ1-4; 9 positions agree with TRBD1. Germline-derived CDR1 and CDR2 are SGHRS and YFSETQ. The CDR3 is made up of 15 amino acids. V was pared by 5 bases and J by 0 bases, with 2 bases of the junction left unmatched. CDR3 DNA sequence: TGCGCCAGCAGGAGGACAGGGGCAACTAATGAAAAACTGTTTTTT. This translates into CASRRTGATNEKLFF.

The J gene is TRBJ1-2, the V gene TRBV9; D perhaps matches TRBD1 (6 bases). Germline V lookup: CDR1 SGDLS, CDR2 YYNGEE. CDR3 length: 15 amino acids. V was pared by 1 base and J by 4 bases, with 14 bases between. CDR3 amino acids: CASSVWDTGLYGYTF. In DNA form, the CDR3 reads TGTGCCAGCAGCGTATGGGACACCGGCCTCTATGGCTACACCTTC.

CDR3 in DNA: TGCGCCAGCAGCGGGGGGGACAGCCGAGGGACCCAGTACTTC. It is translated as CASSGGDSRGTQYF. J is TRBJ2-5 and V is TRBV5-1; the D call may be TRBD1 or TRBD2 (7 bases each). The length of the CDR3 is 14 residues. Per the germline V gene, CDR1 is SGHRS and CDR2 is YFSETQ. V gave up 4 bases and J gave up 7 bases, with 17 bases separating them.

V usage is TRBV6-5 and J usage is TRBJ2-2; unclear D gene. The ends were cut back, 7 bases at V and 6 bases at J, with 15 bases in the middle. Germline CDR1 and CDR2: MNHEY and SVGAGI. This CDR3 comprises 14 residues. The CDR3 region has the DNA TGTGCCAGCATCAAAACGTCCGACGCCGGGGAGCTGTTTTTT. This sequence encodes CASIKTSDAGELFF.

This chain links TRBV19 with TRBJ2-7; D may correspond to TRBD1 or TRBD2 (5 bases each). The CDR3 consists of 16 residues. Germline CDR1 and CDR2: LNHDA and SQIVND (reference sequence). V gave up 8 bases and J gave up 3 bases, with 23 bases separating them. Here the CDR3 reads CASSSRDQTSRYEQYF. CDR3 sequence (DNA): TGTGCCAGTTCTTCCAGGGACCAAACCAGCCGCTACGAGCAGTACTTC.

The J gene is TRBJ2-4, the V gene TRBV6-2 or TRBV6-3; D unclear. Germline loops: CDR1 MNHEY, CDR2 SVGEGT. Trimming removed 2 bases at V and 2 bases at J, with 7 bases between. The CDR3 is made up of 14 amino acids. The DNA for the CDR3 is TGTGCCAGCAGTTACCCCCAGACCAAAAACATTCAGTACTTC. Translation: CASSYPQTKNIQYF.